Listed below are T cell receptor beta chains from one sample, sequenced in a study of shared clonotypes between healthy human individuals. Method: immunoSEQ multiplex PCR; TCRdb's copy keeps in-frame clones and lacks some. Found here are around 2,000,000 clones, roughly 91% of them singletons; the top ten hold more than 1.5%. Specimen: naive CD8+ T cells from PBMCs. The receptor set was obtained from a young man in good health. Some clones in this sample may be carry-over from other donors' samples. CDR3s include the opening cysteine and the closing phenylalanine or tryptophan. A D gene is named only where the DNA matches it firmly. Size is stated for part of the rows, as once, few or many counts, or as a class when the clone is expanded.

J | V | size | D | DNA | CDR3
TRBJ2-3 | TRBV13 | . | . | TGTGCCAGCAGCCCCCGTCGTAGCACAGATACGCAGTATTTT | CASSPRRSTDTQYF
TRBJ1-1 | TRBV5-4 | . | . | TGTGCCAGCAGCTTGCCCAACACTGAAGCTTTCTTT | CASSLPNTEAFF
TRBJ1-1 | TRBV7-8 | . | TRBD1 | TGTGCCAGCAGCGCCGGGACAGGGACCTTAAACACTGAAGCTTTCTTT | CASSAGTGTLNTEAFF
TRBJ2-5 | TRBV28 | . | . | TGTGCCAGCAATCCAGGGACCTACCAAGAGACCCAGTACTTC | CASNPGTYQETQYF
TRBJ2-7 | TRBV11-2 | . | TRBD2 | TGTGCCAGCAGACAAGCGGGGGCTTCCTACGAGCAGTACTTC | CASRQAGASYEQYF
TRBJ1-2 | TRBV28 | . | . | TGTGCCAGCAGCCCAGATTGGGGGGGCGCTTTCGGCTACACCTTC | CASSPDWGGAFGYTF
TRBJ1-2 | TRBV27 | . | . | TGTGCCAGCAGTCTAACAGGAACAGCTAACTATGGCTACACCTTC | CASSLTGTANYGYTF
TRBJ2-7 | TRBV27 | . | TRBD2 | TGTGCCAGCAGTTTAAAGGCGGGAGGCCTCTCCTACGAGCAGTACTTC | CASSLKAGGLSYEQYF
TRBJ2-7 | TRBV9 | . | TRBD1 | TGTGCCAGCAGCGTAGTCTCTGGGACAGATCTAAAAAACTACGAGCAGTACTTC | CASSVVSGTDLKNYEQYF
TRBJ1-2 | TRBV4-1 | . | TRBD1 | TGCGCCAGCAGCCAAATTTTGAGGGGCCTGACAGGGGACTATGGCTACACCTTC | CASSQILRGLTGDYGYTF
TRBJ2-1 | TRBV7-8 | . | . | TGTGCCAGCAGCGTTAGCGGAGGGGGGAATGAGCAGTTCTTC | CASSVSGGGNEQFF
TRBJ2-1 | TRBV10-3 | . | . | TGTGCCATCAGTGATAGGCGAGGTTATGAGCAGTTCTTC | CAISDRRGYEQFF
TRBJ2-2 | TRBV4-2 | . | . | TGTGCCAGCAGCCAAGATTTGTTTACCGGGGAGCTGTTTTTT | CASSQDLFTGELFF
TRBJ1-3 | TRBV11-3 | . | . | TGTGCCAGCAGCTCAGGTAGCTCTGGAAACACCATATATTTT | CASSSGSSGNTIYF
TRBJ2-3 | TRBV18 | . | . | TGTGCCAGCTCACCACCGGGGACTACAGGGATGGATACGCAGTATTTT | CASSPPGTTGMDTQYF
TRBJ2-5 | TRBV9 | . | . | TGTGCCAGCAGCGCCCGCCTAGACTTTCAAGAGACCCAGTACTTC | CASSARLDFQETQYF
TRBJ1-2 | TRBV18 | . | . | TGTGCCAGCTCACCAAGTGGGGTATCTAACTATGGCTACACCTTC | CASSPSGVSNYGYTF
TRBJ2-1 | TRBV2 | . | . | TGTGCCAGCAGTTCTTTAGCATATGAGCAGTTCTTC | CASSSLAYEQFF
TRBJ2-7 | TRBV7-2 | . | TRBD2 | TGTGCCAGCAGCTCACTTCTAGCGGGGACCCTTAAGCAGTACTTC | CASSSLLAGTLKQYF
TRBJ2-5 | TRBV5-1 | . | . | TGCGCCAGCAGCCTGGGGGCGTCCCAAGAGACCCAGTACTTC | CASSLGASQETQYF
TRBJ1-1 | TRBV5-6 | few | . | TGTGCCAGCAGCTTGGAAAGGGGCACTGAAGCTTTCTTT | CASSLERGTEAFF
TRBJ2-3 | TRBV29-1 | . | TRBD2 | TGCAGCGTTGGACTAGCGGGTAGCACAGATACGCAGTATTTT | CSVGLAGSTDTQYF
TRBJ1-1 | TRBV4-1 | few | . | TGCGCCAGCAGCCAAGACCCCTCGGGAGTAATGAACACTGAAGCTTTCTTT | CASSQDPSGVMNTEAFF
TRBJ2-5 | TRBV9 | . | . | TGTGCCAGCAGCGGAGCGGAAGAGACCCAGTACTTC | CASSGAEETQYF
TRBJ2-7 | TRBV27 | . | . | TGTGCCAGCACCTCGCTGATGTCCTACGAGCAGTACTTC | CASTSLMSYEQYF
TRBJ2-5 | TRBV27 | . | . | TGTGCCAGCAGTTCCCACCTTACACAAGAGACCCAGTACTTC | CASSSHLTQETQYF
TRBJ1-2 | TRBV4-3 | . | TRBD1 | TGCGCCAGCAGCCCTAGGATCCGACAGGGAAATTCAGGCTACACCTTC | CASSPRIRQGNSGYTF
TRBJ2-7 | TRBV9 | . | . | TGTGCCAGCAGCCCGAAAAGCGGTGGGGCCTACGAGCAGTACTTC | CASSPKSGGAYEQYF
TRBJ2-1 | TRBV5-6 | . | . | TGTGCCAGCAGCGCGGCTTCGGGACAGCAGTTCTTC | CASSAASGQQFF
TRBJ2-3 | TRBV5-1 | . | . | TGCGCCAGCAGTTCCCAGGAGAGTTTTTCAGATACGCAGTATTTT | CASSSQESFSDTQYF
TRBJ2-5 | TRBV7-7 | once | . | TGTGCCAGCAGCTTAGCGCGGGGCGACGCGGAGACCCAGTACTTC | CASSLARGDAETQYF
TRBJ2-2 | TRBV29-1 | . | . | TGCAGCGCCGTCAGGGGGGACACCGGGGAGCTGTTTTTT | CSAVRGDTGELFF
TRBJ2-1 | TRBV29-1 | . | . | TGCAGCGTTTCCGGGACGGGGACCTACAATGAGCAGTTCTTC | CSVSGTGTYNEQFF
TRBJ2-2 | TRBV11-3 | . | . | TGTGCCAGCAGCCTCTCTAGGGCGAACACCGGGGAGCTGTTTTTT | CASSLSRANTGELFF
TRBJ2-5 | TRBV28 | . | . | TGTGCCAGCAGTTTACCTAGAGGGGTTGAAGAGACCCAGTACTTC | CASSLPRGVEETQYF
TRBJ1-2 | TRBV9 | . | . | TGTGCCAGCGGGGCGGAATGGGGGCTTTCTGGCTACACCTTC | CASGAEWGLSGYTF
TRBJ2-7 | TRBV7-9 | . | TRBD1 | TGTGCCAGCAGCCCCCAGGGGGGACAGGGGGACTACTACGAGCAGTACTTC | CASSPQGGQGDYYEQYF
TRBJ2-1 | TRBV13 | . | TRBD2 | TGTGCCAGCAGCCACGGGACTAGCGACGACAATGAGCAGTTCTTC | CASSHGTSDDNEQFF
TRBJ2-5 | TRBV7-9 | . | . | TGTGCCAGCACAGAACGCGGGGATCAAGAGACCCAGTACTTC | CASTERGDQETQYF
TRBJ2-7 | TRBV19 | . | TRBD2 | TGTGCCAGTAGTAGAGGACTAGCGGGAGCCGGCGAGCAGTACTTC | CASSRGLAGAGEQYF